This passage covers 22 T cell receptor beta chains from one sample sequenced in a study of identical twins. TCRdb passed the 5' RACE reads through MiXCR, listing each CDR3 protein once. The sample holds some 900,000 distinct CDR3 sequences, around 12% seen once. These data were likewise used in another study, on yellow fever vaccine responses in identical twins.

Sequencing was done on a sample of PBMCs. These receptors all come from a woman between 18 and 29 years old in good health.

This clonotype occurred a few times. The chain is built from TRBV10-2 and TRBJ2-7; 7 bases agree with TRBD1. J gave up 6 bases and V 6 bases, and 8 bases lay outside the gene matches. This CDR3 is built from 13 residues. Germline V gives CDR1 WSHSY, CDR2 SAAADI. The CDR3 nucleotides are TGCGCCAGCAGAGACAGGGATAGGGCCGAGCAGTACTTC. This translates into CASRDRDRAEQYF.

This clonotype was counted only a few times. The chain joins TRBV15 to TRBJ1-4, with D unresolved. The CDR3 loop spans 14 amino acids. Germline CDR1 and CDR2: LNHNV and YYDKDF (reference sequence). Trimming removed 1 base at V and 7 bases at J, with 10 bases between. As DNA, the CDR3 is TGTGCCACCAGCAGAGCCGAGGCGGGTGAAAAACTGTTTTTT. This codes for CATSRAEAGEKLFF.

The chain couples TRBV7-3 to TRBJ2-6; D gene uncertain. The CDR3 runs to 17 residues. The germline V and J ends were trimmed by 5 bases and 0 bases, with 14 bases remaining between them. Germline CDR1 reads SGHTA; CDR2 reads FQGTGA. CDR3: CASSPNPRSSGANVLTF. The CDR3 bases are TGTGCCAGCAGCCCTAATCCCCGCAGCTCTGGGGCCAACGTCCTGACTTTC.

This clonotype showed up just a few times. The chain employs TRBV6-5 and TRBJ1-2; D may be TRBD1 (5 bases). The V gene lost 0 bases and the J gene lost 4 bases, with 9 bases spanning the gap. The CDR3 is made up of 14 amino acids. Germline assignment: CDR1 MNHEY and CDR2 SVGAGI. The DNA for the CDR3 is TGTGCCAGCAGTTACTCGCAGGGACGCTATGGCTACACCTTC. Amino acids: CASSYSQGRYGYTF.

The table lists this clonotype with a few counts. The rearrangement uses TRBV9 and TRBJ2-1; D is unresolved. From germline, CDR1 is SGDLS and CDR2 YYNGEE. This CDR3 spans 13 amino acids. V was cut by 4 bases and J by 8 bases, with 13 bases left in between. CDR3 amino acids: CASSPSPEDEQFF. CDR3 sequence (DNA): TGTGCCAGCAGCCCAAGTCCAGAGGATGAGCAGTTCTTC. The entire variable domain, with the rest obtained from reference TRBV9 and TRBJ2-1, is as follows: DSGVTQTPKHLITATGQRVTLRCSPRSGDLSVYWYQQSLDQGLQFLIQYYNGEERAKGNILERFSAQQFPDLHSELNLSSLELGDSALYFCASSPSPEDEQFFGPGTRLTVL.

This chain uses TRBV28 with TRBJ2-3, with no clear D. The ends were cut back, 2 bases at V and 9 bases at J, with 6 bases in the middle. CDR3 length: 11 residues. CDR1 MDHEN and CDR2 SYDVKM come from the germline V gene. The CDR3 loop reads CASSLRRTQYF. The CDR3, as DNA: TGTGCCAGCAGTTTAAGGCGGACGCAGTATTTT.

V gene TRBV5-1 combines with J gene TRBJ1-2; D not certain. The CDR3 runs 14 residues. Germline-derived CDR1 and CDR2 are SGHRS and YFSETQ. Trimming took off 2 bases at V and 1 base at J, with 9 bases between the two ends. The CDR3 bases are TGCGCCAGCAGCTTCCGCACCGATAACTATGGCTACACCTTC. It is translated as CASSFRTDNYGYTF.

This clonotype was counted only a few times. J is TRBJ2-2 and V is TRBV4-1; maybe TRBD1 (7 bases). CDR3 length: 16 residues. The V gene lost 3 bases and the J gene lost 7 bases, with 18 bases spanning the gap. Germline CDR1 MGHRA, CDR2 YSYEKL. DNA for the CDR3: TGCGCCAGCAGCCACCTCAGGGGGGCTAACGGCGGGGAGCTGTTTTTT. This encodes CASSHLRGANGGELFF.

In this sample, this clonotype turned up a few times. The J gene is TRBJ1-2, the V gene TRBV5-6, with TRBD1 identical over 9 bases. The CDR3 sequence is 14 residues long. After removal of 4 bases from V and 7 bases from J, the junction contained 8 bases not matched to a gene. From germline, CDR1 is SGHDT and CDR2 YYEEEE. DNA for the CDR3: TGTGCCAGCAGCCCAGACAGGGGGATCTCTGGCTACACCTTC. It is translated as CASSPDRGISGYTF.

This clonotype occurred many times. V is TRBV25-1 and J is TRBJ2-3, with D tentatively TRBD2 (6 bases). Germline V gives CDR1 MGHDK, CDR2 SYGVNS. The CDR3 totals 15 residues. V lost 7 bases, J lost 3 bases, and 17 bases lay in between. CDR3 nucleotide sequence: TGTGCCAGCAACCCGGGGGAGAAAAGAACAGATACGCAGTATTTT. Translation: CASNPGEKRTDTQYF.

The gene calls are TRBV10-3 and TRBJ2-2; a possible D gene is TRBD1 (6 bases). Germline values: CDR1 ENHRY, CDR2 SYGVKD. This CDR3 spans 17 amino acids. V was pared by 6 bases and J by 0 bases, with 17 bases between. The CDR3 DNA sequence: TGTGCCATCAGCCAAGAGGGGGAGACCCCGAACACCGGGGAGCTGTTTTTT. Translated: CAISQEGETPNTGELFF.

This clonotype has a single count. The chain recombines TRBV11-2 with TRBJ2-5; unclear D gene. Germline V gene sequence: CDR1 SGHAT, CDR2 FQNNGV. The CDR3 runs 16 residues. V dropped 1 base and J dropped 5 bases, with 17 bases sitting between them. CDR3 DNA sequence: TGTGCCAGCAGCTTAGGGTTAGCAACCCGTTTGGAGACCCAGTACTTC. It yields the protein CASSLGLATRLETQYF.

The chain employs TRBV7-2 and TRBJ2-7; 8 nucleotides line up with TRBD1. CDR1 is SGHTA, CDR2 FQGNSA, per germline. CDR3 length: 13 amino acids. V gave up 8 bases and J gave up 3 bases; unmatched junction bases: 6. CDR3 sequence: CASSRTGIYEQYV. As DNA, the CDR3 is TGTGCCAGCTCCCGGACAGGGATCTACGAGCAGTACGTC.

V gene TRBV6-5 combines with J gene TRBJ1-2; TRBD1 agrees at 8 bases. This CDR3 has 15 residues. CDR1 MNHEY and CDR2 SVGAGI come from the germline V gene. The junction had 5 bases not matched to a gene; V was cut back by 2 bases and J by 3 bases. The CDR3 reads CASSYQGAGDYGYTF. CDR3 nucleotides: TGTGCCAGCAGTTACCAGGGGGCAGGAGACTATGGCTACACCTTC.

A few counts support this clonotype. The gene calls are TRBV7-9 and TRBJ2-2; weak D call: TRBD1 (5 bases). V was trimmed by 5 bases and J by 3 bases, leaving 7 bases between them. Germline V gives CDR1 SEHNR, CDR2 FQNEAQ (reference sequence). The CDR3 is made up of 13 amino acids. The CDR3 sequence is CASSTRDTGELFF. The CDR3 region has the DNA TGTGCCAGCAGCACCAGGGACACCGGGGAGCTGTTTTTT.

V and J are TRBV12-3 or TRBV12-4 and TRBJ2-7; D is perhaps TRBD2 (6 bases). The CDR3 is 14 residues long. V lost 6 bases and J lost 4, with 16 bases in between. CDR3 bases: TGTGCCAGCAGCCTCATACGGGGGATGTACGAGCAGTACTTC. This sequence encodes CASSLIRGMYEQYF.

This clonotype showed up just a few times. CDR3 amino acids: CSARDTGGPQQETQYF. The DNA of the CDR3 is TGCAGTGCTAGAGACACAGGCGGACCGCAACAAGAGACCCAGTACTTC. The gene calls are TRBV20-1 and TRBJ2-5; TRBD1 might be the D (5 bases). Germline V gene lookup returns CDR1 DFQATT and CDR2 SNEGSKA (reference sequence). This CDR3 has 16 residues. Trimming pared 0 bases from V and 2 bases from J, leaving 16 bases between.

The rearrangement links TRBV28 to TRBJ2-1, with D tentatively TRBD1 (5 bases). Germline V lookup: CDR1 MDHEN, CDR2 SYDVKM. The V end lost 2 bases, the J end lost 10 bases, and 15 bases lay between the germline ends. This CDR3 is 14 amino acids long. The CDR3 DNA reads as TGTGCCAGCAGTTTAGGGGCCATTCTCGGAGAGCAGTTCTTC. Translated, it gives CASSLGAILGEQFF.

This clonotype was seen a few times. J is TRBJ2-3 and V is TRBV6-5; D is unclear. CDR1 is MNHEY, CDR2 SVGAGI, per germline. CDR3 length: 18 amino acids. Between the trimmed V and J ends, which lost 0 bases and 0 bases, there was a span of 16 bases. CDR3 region: CASSYSWRPSTSTDTQYF. CDR3 nucleotides: TGTGCCAGCAGTTACTCGTGGCGCCCTTCCACTAGCACAGATACGCAGTATTTT.

The CDR3 loop reads CASRGLAGVLYNEQFF. The CDR3 bases are TGTGCCAGCAGGGGTCTAGCGGGAGTGCTCTACAATGAGCAGTTCTTC. V is TRBV12-3 or TRBV12-4 and J is TRBJ2-1; 10 nucleotides agree with TRBD2. The CDR3 is 16 residues long. Trimming at V came to 6 bases and at J to 3 bases, leaving 8 bases not matched to a gene.

This chain connects TRBV2 to TRBJ2-1; D is ambiguous. V dropped 8 bases and J dropped 5 bases, with 7 bases sitting between them. CDR3 length: 11 amino acids. The germline V gene has CDR1 SNHLY and CDR2 FYNNEI. CDR3 in DNA: TGTGCCAGCCCGGCGCACAATGAGCAGTTCTTC. Its translation is CASPAHNEQFF.

This clonotype occurred many times. The chain has TRBV7-9 and TRBJ2-7; D not resolved. Germline assignment: CDR1 SEHNR and CDR2 FQNEAQ (reference sequence). With 4 bases removed from V and 3 bases from J, the gap between germline ends came to 13 bases. The CDR3 loop spans 14 amino acids. The CDR3 spells CASSSEGLGYEQYF. For the CDR3, the DNA is TGTGCCAGCAGCTCGGAAGGGCTCGGCTACGAGCAGTACTTC.